These T cell receptor beta chains were read from a single sample in a study of blood T cell repertoires in COVID-19. Method: immunoSEQ multiplex PCR; TCRdb's copy keeps in-frame clones and lacks some. The repertoire holds 200,000 to 250,000 clones, with around 87% as singletons. Material for sequencing was peripheral blood. The receptors were sampled from a woman aged 45-60 years with COVID-19, enrolled during active disease. The CDR3 runs from the conserved cysteine through the conserved F or W. D genes are given only for firm matches. Rows may omit the clone size; those that give it use once, few, many or a size class.

J | V | size | D | DNA | CDR3
TRBJ2-5 | TRBV9 | few | - | TGTGCCAGCAGCGCCCTAAGTGGCAGGTTAAGTACAGAGACCCAGTACTTC | CASSALSGRLSTETQYF
TRBJ1-5 | TRBV19 | - | - | TGTGCCAGTACCCCCCGGGGTGGGTTCAATCAGCCCCAGCATTTT | CASTPRGGFNQPQHF
TRBJ1-2 | TRBV2 | - | - | TGTGCCAGCAGGGGCAGTCGGGGCTACACCTTC | CASRGSRGYTF
TRBJ2-2 | TRBV7-8 | few | TRBD2 | TGTGCCAGCAGCCGAGGGCGGGGGGGCCTCGGGGAGCTGTTTTTT | CASSRGRGGLGELFF
TRBJ2-3 | TRBV9 | - | TRBD2 | TGTGCCAGCAGCGTAGTTGGGACTAGGTCCCGAGATACGCAGTATTTT | CASSVVGTRSRDTQYF
TRBJ2-7 | TRBV6-6 | once | TRBD1 | TGTGCCACCGACAGGGGAGACGAGCAGTACTTC | CATDRGDEQYF
TRBJ2-1 | TRBV12-5 | - | TRBD2 | TGTGCTAGTGCCCGGGACTATGGGGGGTACAATGAGCAGTTCTTC | CASARDYGGYNEQFF
TRBJ2-7 | TRBV29-1 | - | - | TGCAGCGTTAGACTGACAGGTATCGGAGAGCAGTACTTC | CSVRLTGIGEQYF
TRBJ2-2 | TRBV10-3 | - | TRBD1 | TGTGCCATCAGTGAGTCAGGGGACAGGGGGCCCGGGGAGCTGTTTTTT | CAISESGDRGPGELFF
TRBJ2-4 | TRBV2 | - | TRBD1 | TGTGCCAGCATCCCCCCGGACAGGGGGATAGCCAAAAACATTCAGTACTTC | CASIPPDRGIAKNIQYF